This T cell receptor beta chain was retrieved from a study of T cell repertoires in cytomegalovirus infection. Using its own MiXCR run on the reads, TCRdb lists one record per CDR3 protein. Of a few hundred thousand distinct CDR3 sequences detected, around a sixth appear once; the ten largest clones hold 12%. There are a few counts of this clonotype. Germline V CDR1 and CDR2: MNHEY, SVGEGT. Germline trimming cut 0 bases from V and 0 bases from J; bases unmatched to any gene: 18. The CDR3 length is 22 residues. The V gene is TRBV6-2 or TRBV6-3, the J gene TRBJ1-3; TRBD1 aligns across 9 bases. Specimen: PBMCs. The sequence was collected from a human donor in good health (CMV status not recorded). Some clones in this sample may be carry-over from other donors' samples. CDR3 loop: CASSYSTLVSGQGYYSGNTIYF. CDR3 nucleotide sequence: TGTGCCAGCAGTTACTCTACGCTCGTTTCGGGACAGGGCTACTACTCTGGAAACACCATATATTTT.